This note documents a single T cell receptor beta chain sequence. Profiled with immunoSEQ multiplex PCR; TCRdb holds only in-frame clones, not every one. This table holds under 150,000 clones, about 90% found once. This record belongs to a study of blood T cell repertoires in COVID-19. The wider study: COVID-19 samples from acute and convalescent phases originated in the United States, Italy and Spain. Sources were T cells, B-cell-depleted T cells, or PBMCs; the material itself was cDNA or gDNA.

The CDR3 runs 18 residues. V shed 1 base and J 1 base; nucleotides not matched to a gene: 6. CDR1 is GTSNPN, CDR2 SVGIG, per germline (reference sequence). The rearrangement uses TRBV30 and TRBJ2-6, with TRBD2 identical over 11 bases. Sequenced material: peripheral blood. The TCR sequence derives from a woman aged 45-65 years who had recovered from COVID-19. The CDR3 spells CAWSARLAGSSGANVLTF. CDR3 DNA sequence: TGTGCCTGGAGTGCAAGACTAGCGGGATCTTCTGGGGCCAACGTCCTGACTTTC.